Described below is a single TCR beta chain sequence and its context. Its antigen remains unidentified. One junction end does not reproduce the germline sequence, and a read error may be involved. Germline CDR1 MNHEY, CDR2 SVGAGI. There are 17 residues in the CDR3. These data come from a study of tumor-infiltrating lymphocytes in primary liver carcinoma. The overall study: Samples returned roughly 3.65 to 7.5 million productive TCRbeta reads each. Read depth did not differ significantly between tissue types.

The study, taken as a whole, reports: Blood's top-250-clone fraction was significantly lower than that of tumors (p = 0.039).

Priming with a constant-region primer yielded TCR beta cDNA from 450 to 550 ng total RNA. Construction of TCR beta libraries relied on three successive nested multiplex PCR rounds employing slightly modified ARM-PCR. Rounds one and two of PCR, each of roughly 11 cycles, were primed with TRBV1-TRBV30 forward primers and a C-beta reverse primer. MiXCR, run by TCRdb on the multiplex PCR reads, gives a single entry per CDR3 protein. The data hold nearly 45,000 distinct CDR3 sequences, with approximately 70% observed a single time. Between roughly 20 and 33 mg of unsorted bulk tissue served as the source from which RNA and DNA were co-extracted. Treatment-naive at the time, the patients had chronic HBV infection.

The specimen sequenced was liver tumor tissue from sampling region 2. This sample's subset: tumor region T2, inferior pole. The rearrangement joins TRBV6-5 to TRBJ2-2; D perhaps matches TRBD2 (6 bases). The TCR was taken from a man aged 35 to 55 with primary liver carcinoma and hepatitis B virus infection. CDR3 sequence: CGSSAVGAGPHTGELFF. In DNA, the CDR3 is TGTGGCAGCAGCGCGGTGGGAGCGGGTCCCCACACCGGGGAGCTGTTTTTT.